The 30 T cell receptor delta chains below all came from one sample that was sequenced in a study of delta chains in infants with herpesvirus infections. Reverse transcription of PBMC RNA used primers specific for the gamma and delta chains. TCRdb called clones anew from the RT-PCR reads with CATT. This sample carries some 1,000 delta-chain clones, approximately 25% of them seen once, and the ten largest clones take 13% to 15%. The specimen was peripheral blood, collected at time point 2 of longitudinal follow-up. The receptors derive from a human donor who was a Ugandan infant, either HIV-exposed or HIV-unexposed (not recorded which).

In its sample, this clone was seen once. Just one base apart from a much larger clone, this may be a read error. This CDR3 is CACGTWGSSWDTRQMFF. For the CDR3, the DNA is TGTGCCTGTGGCACCTGGGGGAGCTCCTGGGACACCCGACAGATGTTTTTC. The chain combines TRDV2 with TRDJ3, with TRDD3 matching 8 bases. In germline, CDR1 is GEAIGNYY, CDR2 EKD. The CDR3 is 17 amino acids.

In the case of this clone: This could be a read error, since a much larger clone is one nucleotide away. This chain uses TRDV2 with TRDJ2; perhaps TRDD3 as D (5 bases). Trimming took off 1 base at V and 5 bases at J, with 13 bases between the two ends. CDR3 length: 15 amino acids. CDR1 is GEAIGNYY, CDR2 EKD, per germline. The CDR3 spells CACDTTGGFTAQLFF. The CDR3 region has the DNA TGTGCCTGTGACACGACAGGGGGTTTTACAGCACAACTCTTCTTT.

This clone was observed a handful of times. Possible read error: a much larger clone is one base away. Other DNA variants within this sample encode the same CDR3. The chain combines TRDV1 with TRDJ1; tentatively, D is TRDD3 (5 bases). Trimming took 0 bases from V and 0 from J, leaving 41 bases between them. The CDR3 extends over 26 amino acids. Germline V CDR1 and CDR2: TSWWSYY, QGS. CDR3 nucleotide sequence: TGTGCTCTTGGGGAACTGGTGGTTTCCCAAAGTAAACTGGTCGAACACGGACCAAGAAACACCGATAAACTCATCTTT. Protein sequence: CALGELVVSQSKLVEHGPRNTDKLIF.

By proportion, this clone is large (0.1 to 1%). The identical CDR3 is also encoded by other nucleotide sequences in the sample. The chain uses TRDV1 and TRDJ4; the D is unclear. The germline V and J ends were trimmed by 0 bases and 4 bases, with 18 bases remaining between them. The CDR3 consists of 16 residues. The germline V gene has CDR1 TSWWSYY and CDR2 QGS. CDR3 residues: CALGELGTIKWLPLIF. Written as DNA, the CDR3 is TGTGCTCTTGGGGAACTAGGAACAATAAAGTGGCTACCCCTGATCTTT.

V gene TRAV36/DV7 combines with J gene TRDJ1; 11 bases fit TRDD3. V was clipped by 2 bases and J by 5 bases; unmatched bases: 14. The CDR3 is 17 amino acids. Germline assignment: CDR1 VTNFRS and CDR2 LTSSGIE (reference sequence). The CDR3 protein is CAVELSYWGINADKLIF. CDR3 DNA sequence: TGTGCTGTGGAACTTTCCTACTGGGGGATAAACGCAGATAAACTCATCTTT.

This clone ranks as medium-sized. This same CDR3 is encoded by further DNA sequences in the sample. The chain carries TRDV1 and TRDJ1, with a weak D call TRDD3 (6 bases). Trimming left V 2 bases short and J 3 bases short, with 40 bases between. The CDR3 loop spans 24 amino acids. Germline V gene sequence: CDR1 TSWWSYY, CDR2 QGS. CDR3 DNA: TGTGCTCTTGGGGAAGATCTCCTCGGTAGCCGAGGATACCGGGAGTTGGATAGACCCGATAAACTCATCTTT. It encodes CALGEDLLGSRGYRELDRPDKLIF.

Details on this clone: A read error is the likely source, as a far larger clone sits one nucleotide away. CDR3 residues: CALGESAAILYSDKLIF. The CDR3 nucleotides are TGTGCTCTTGGGGAATCGGCTGCCATACTGTACTCCGATAAACTCATCTTT. This rearrangement joins TRDV1 to TRDJ1; D is unclear. V lost 2 bases to trimming and J lost 3 bases, with 19 bases between them. The CDR3 length is 17 residues. Germline loops: CDR1 TSWWSYY, CDR2 QGS.

CDR3 nucleotides: TGTGCAGCAACCCCTCACTTCGCGGGAACTGGGGATCCCCTCGGGTCCACCGATAAACTCATCTTT. Its translation: CAATPHFAGTGDPLGSTDKLIF. The rearrangement uses TRAV29/DV5 and TRDJ1; 7 bases agree with TRDD3. J was trimmed by 1 base and V by 3 bases; bases with no gene match: 30. CDR1 and CDR2 from the germline V gene are NSMFDY and ISSIKDK. The CDR3 contains 22 residues.

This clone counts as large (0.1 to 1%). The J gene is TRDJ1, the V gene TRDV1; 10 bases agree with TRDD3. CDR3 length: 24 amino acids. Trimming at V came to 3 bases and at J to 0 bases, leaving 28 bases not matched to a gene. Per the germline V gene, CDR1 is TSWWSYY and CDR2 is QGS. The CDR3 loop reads CALGEQHSSQYWGIPIRYTDKLIF. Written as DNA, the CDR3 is TGTGCTCTTGGGGAGCAACACTCTTCGCAATACTGGGGGATCCCCATAAGGTACACCGATAAACTCATCTTT.

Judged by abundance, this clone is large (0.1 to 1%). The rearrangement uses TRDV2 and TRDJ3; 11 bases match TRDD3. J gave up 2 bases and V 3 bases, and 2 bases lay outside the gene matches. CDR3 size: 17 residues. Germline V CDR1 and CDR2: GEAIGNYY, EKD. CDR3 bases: TGTGCCTGTGACGTACTGGGGGATACCTGGGACACCCGACAGATGTTTTTC. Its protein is CACDVLGDTWDTRQMFF.

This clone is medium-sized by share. The DNA for the CDR3 is TGTGCTCTTGGGGAACTTCCTGGGGGATACCCGGCGTACACCGATAAACTCATCTTT. It encodes CALGELPGGYPAYTDKLIF. This sequence joins TRDV1 and TRDJ1; TRDD3 matches 11 bases. This CDR3 has 19 residues. Germline V gives CDR1 TSWWSYY, CDR2 QGS. V gave up 0 bases and J gave up 0 bases; unmatched junction bases: 9.

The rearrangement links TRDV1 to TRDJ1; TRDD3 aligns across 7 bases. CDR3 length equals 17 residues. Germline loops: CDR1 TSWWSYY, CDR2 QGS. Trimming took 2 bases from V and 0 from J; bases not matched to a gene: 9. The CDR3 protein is CALGEKTLLGDTDKLIF. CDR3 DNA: TGTGCTCTTGGGGAAAAGACCCTTCTGGGGGACACCGATAAACTCATCTTT.

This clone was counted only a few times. CDR3 sequence: CAGGYWDTRQMFF. CDR3 in DNA: TGTGCTGGGGGATACTGGGACACCCGACAGATGTTTTTC. The V gene is TRDV2, the J gene TRDJ3, with 9 nucleotides matching TRDD3. From germline, CDR1 is GEAIGNYY and CDR2 EKD. The length of the CDR3 is 13 residues.

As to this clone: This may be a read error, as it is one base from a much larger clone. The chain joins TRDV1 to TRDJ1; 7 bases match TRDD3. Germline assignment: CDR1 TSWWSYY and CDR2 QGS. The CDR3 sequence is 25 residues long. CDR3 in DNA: TGTGCTCTTGAGGAAGGTGGTCTTTTAAACTGGGGTCTAGGGACCAGGGATGTCTGCCATGCGGAACTCATCTTT. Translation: CALEEGGLLNWGLGTRDVCHAELIF.

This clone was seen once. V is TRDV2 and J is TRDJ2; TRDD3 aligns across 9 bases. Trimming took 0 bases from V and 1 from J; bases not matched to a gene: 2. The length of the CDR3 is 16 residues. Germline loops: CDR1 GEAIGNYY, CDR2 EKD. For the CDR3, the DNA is TGTGCCTGTGACACCGTACTGGGGGATTTGACAGCACAACTCTTCTTT. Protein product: CACDTVLGDLTAQLFF.

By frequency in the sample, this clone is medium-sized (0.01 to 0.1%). In DNA, the CDR3 is TGTGCTCTTGGGGATCTCCTCCTTCCTAGTATTGGGGGTTACACCGATAAACTCATCTTT. Translated: CALGDLLLPSIGGYTDKLIF. The rearrangement links TRDV1 to TRDJ1; 8 nucleotides match TRDD2. Trimming took 3 bases from V and 0 from J; bases not matched to a gene: 18. The CDR3 is 20 residues long. Germline V gene sequence: CDR1 TSWWSYY, CDR2 QGS.

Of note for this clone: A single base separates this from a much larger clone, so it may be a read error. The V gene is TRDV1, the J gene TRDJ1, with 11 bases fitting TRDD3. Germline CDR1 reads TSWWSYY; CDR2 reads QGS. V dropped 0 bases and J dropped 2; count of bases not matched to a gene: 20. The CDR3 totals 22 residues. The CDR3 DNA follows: TGTGCTCTTGGGGAACTTAATAGGCACGCCAACTGGGGGATAGTGGGGACCGATAAACTCATCTTT. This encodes CALGELNRHANWGIVGTDKLIF.

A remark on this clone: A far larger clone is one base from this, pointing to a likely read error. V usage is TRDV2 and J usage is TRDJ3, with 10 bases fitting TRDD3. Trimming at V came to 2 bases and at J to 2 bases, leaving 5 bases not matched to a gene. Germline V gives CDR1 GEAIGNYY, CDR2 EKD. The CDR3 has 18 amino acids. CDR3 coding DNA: TGTGCCTGTGACAAAGTACTGGGGGATGCCTGGGACACCCGACAGATGTTTTTC. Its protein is CACDKVLGDAWDTRQMFF.

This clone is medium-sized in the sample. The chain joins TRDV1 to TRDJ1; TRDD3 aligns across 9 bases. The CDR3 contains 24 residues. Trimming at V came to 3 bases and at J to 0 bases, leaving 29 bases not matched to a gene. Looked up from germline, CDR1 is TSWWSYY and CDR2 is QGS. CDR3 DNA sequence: TGTGCTCTTGGGGAGCGGGGGGCCTTTTTACTGGGGGACCCAGACGTCCGGTACACCGATAAACTCATCTTT. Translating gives CALGERGAFLLGDPDVRYTDKLIF.

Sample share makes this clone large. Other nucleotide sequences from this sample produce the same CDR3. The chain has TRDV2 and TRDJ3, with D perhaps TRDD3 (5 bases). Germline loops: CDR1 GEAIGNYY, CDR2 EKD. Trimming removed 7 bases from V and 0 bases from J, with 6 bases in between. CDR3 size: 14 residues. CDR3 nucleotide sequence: TGTGCCTGGGGGAGCTCCTGGGACACCCGACAGATGTTTTTC. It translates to CAWGSSWDTRQMFF.

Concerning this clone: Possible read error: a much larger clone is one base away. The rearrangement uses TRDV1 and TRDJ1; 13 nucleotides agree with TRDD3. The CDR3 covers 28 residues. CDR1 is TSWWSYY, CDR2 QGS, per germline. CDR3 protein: CALEEPWGPFRGLDWGIRKCLYTDKLIF. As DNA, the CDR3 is TGTGCTCTTGAGGAACCCTGGGGACCCTTCCGCGGTCTCGACTGGGGGATACGCAAATGCCTGTACACCGATAAACTCATCTTT.

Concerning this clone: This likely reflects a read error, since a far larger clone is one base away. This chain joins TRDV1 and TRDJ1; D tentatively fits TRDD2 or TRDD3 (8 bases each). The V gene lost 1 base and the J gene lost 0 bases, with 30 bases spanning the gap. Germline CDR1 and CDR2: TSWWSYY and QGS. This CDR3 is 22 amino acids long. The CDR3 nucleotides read TGTGCTCTTGGGGAACAGTCTTCCTACTTCTTGGACTGGGGGGATTACACCGATAAACTCATCTTT. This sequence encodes CALGEQSSYFLDWGDYTDKLIF.

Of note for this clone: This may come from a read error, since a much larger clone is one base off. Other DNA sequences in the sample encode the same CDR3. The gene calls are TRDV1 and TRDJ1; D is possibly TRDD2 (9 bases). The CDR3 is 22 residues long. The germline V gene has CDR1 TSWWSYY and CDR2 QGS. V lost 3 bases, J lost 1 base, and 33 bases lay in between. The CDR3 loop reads CALGDAGPSYLDWGSCTDKLIF. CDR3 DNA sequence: TGTGCTCTTGGGGACGCTGGGCCTTCCTACCTCGACTGGGGGTCCTGCACCGATAAACTCATCTTT.

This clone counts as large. CDR3 bases: TGTGCTCTTGGGGCGCCGGCCTGTCCCTCCGGGATCTACTGGGGATACGATAAACTCATCTTT. It yields the protein CALGAPACPSGIYWGYDKLIF. The chain is built from TRDV1 and TRDJ1; 7 nucleotides align to TRDD3. The V gene's germline CDR1 is TSWWSYY and CDR2 QGS. The junction had 27 bases not matched to a gene; V was cut back by 4 bases and J by 4 bases. The CDR3 is 21 residues long.

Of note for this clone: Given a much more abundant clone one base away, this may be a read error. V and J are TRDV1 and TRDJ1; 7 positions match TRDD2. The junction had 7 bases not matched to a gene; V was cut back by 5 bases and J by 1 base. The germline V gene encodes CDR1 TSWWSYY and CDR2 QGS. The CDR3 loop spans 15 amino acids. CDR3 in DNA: TGTGCTCTTGGGCCCGCGTTCCTACCCACCGATAAACTCATCTTT. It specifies CALGPAFLPTDKLIF.

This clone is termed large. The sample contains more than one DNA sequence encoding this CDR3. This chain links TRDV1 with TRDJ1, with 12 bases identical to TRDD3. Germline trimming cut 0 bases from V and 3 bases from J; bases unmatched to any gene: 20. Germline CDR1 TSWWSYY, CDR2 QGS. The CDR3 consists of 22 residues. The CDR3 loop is CALGELDLQLRYWGILADKLIF. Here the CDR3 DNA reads TGTGCTCTTGGGGAACTTGACCTACAACTACGATACTGGGGGATACTCGCCGATAAACTCATCTTT.

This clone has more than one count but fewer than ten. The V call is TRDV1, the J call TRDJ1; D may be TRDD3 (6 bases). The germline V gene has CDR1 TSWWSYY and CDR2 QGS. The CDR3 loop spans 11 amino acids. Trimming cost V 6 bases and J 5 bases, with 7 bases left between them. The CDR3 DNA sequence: TGTGCTCTTGGACTGGGTGATAAACTCATCTTT. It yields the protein CALGLGDKLIF.

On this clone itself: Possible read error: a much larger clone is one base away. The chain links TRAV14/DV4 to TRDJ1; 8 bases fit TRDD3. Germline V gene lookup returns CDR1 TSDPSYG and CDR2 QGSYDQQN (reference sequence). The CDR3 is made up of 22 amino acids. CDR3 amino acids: CALSESAYNSGGDEPNTDKLIF. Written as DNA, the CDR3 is TGTGCTCTGAGTGAGTCTGCCTACAACTCTGGGGGAGACGAGCCCAACACCGATAAACTCATCTTT.

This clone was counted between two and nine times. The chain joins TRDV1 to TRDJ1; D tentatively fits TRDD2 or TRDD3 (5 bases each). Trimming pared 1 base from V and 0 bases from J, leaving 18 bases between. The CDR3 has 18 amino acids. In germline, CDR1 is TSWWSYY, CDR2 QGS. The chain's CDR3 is CALGEQLGTPTYTDKLIF. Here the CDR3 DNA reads TGTGCTCTTGGGGAACAGTTGGGGACCCCTACGTACACCGATAAACTCATCTTT.

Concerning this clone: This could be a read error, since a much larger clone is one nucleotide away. The CDR3 nucleotides read TGTGCCTGTGACACCATGGAGTACTGGGGGATATCCACCGATAAACTCATCTTT. Translated, it gives CACDTMEYWGISTDKLIF. The J gene is TRDJ1, the V gene TRDV2; 11 bases are shared with TRDD3. CDR1 GEAIGNYY and CDR2 EKD come from the germline V gene. CDR3 length: 18 amino acids. V was pared by 0 bases and J by 1 base, with 9 bases of the junction left unmatched.